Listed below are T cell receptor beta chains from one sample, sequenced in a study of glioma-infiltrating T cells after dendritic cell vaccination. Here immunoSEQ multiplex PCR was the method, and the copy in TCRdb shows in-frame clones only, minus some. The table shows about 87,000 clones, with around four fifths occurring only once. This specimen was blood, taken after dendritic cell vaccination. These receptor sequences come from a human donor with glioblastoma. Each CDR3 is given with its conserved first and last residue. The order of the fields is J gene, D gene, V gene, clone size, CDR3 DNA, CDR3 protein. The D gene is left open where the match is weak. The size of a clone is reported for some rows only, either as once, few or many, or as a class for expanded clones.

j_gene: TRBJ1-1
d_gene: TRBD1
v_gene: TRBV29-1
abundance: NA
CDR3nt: TGCAGCGTCCCCGGGACAGTGAACACTGAAGCTTTCTTT
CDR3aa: CSVPGTVNTEAFF

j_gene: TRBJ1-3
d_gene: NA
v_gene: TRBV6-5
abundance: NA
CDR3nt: TGTGCCAGCAGTACCACAGACTCTGGAAACACCATATATTTT
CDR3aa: CASSTTDSGNTIYF

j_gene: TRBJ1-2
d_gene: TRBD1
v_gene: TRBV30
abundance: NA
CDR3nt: TGTGCCTGGAACAGGGGTAGCTATGGCTACACCTTC
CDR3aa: CAWNRGSYGYTF

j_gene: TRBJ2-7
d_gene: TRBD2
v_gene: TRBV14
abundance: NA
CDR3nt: TGTGCCAGCAGCCAAGATCGGGGGGGCGTATACGAGCAGTACTTC
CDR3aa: CASSQDRGGVYEQYF

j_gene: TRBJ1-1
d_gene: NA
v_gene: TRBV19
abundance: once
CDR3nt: TGTGCCAGTAGTAAACGGGACACTGAAGCTTTCTTT
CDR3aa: CASSKRDTEAFF

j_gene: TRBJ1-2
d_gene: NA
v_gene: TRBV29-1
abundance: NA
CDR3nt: TGCAGCGTTGGCGAAGTTGGGGGGGTCGGCTACACCTTC
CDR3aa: CSVGEVGGVGYTF

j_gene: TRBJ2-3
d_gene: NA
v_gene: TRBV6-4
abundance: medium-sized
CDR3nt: TGTGCCAGCAGTGACTCTATTGGCCACACAGATACGCAGTATTTT
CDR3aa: CASSDSIGHTDTQYF

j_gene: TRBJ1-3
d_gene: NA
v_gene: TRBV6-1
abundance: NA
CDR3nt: TGTGCCAGCAGTGAAGCTTCTCTCTCTGGAAACACCATATATTTT
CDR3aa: CASSEASLSGNTIYF

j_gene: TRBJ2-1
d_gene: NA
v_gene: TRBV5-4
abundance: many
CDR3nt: TGTGCCAGCAGCTTACGGGGAAGCTCCTACAATGAGCAGTTCTTC
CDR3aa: CASSLRGSSYNEQFF

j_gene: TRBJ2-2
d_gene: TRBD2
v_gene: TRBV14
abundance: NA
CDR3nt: TGTGCCAGCAGCCACAGGGTCGGGACTACCTTCAACTCGGGCACCGGGGAGCTGTTTTTT
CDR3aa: CASSHRVGTTFNSGTGELFF

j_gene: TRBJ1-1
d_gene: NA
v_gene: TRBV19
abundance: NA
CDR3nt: TGTGCCAGTAGTATTACTCCGGCTGAAGCTTTCTTT
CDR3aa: CASSITPAEAFF

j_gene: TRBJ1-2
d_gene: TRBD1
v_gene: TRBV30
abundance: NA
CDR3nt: TGTGCCTGGAGTCCAACCTCCGGGGACAGGATTTTAAGGGGCTACACCTTC
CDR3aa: CAWSPTSGDRILRGYTF

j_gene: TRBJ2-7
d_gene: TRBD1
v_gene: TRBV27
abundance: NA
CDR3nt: TGTGCCAGCAGTTTATCCGGGACAGGGAGCTCCTACGAGCAGTACTTC
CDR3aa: CASSLSGTGSSYEQYF

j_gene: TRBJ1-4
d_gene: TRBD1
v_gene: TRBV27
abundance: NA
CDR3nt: TGTGCCAGCAGTTCACTGACAGGGGGCGCGGGTGGTGAAAAACTGTTTTTT
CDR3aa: CASSSLTGGAGGEKLFF

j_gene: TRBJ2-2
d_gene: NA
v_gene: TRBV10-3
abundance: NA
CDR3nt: TGTGCCATCAGTGTGACGGGAGCTGACACCGGGGAGCTGTTTTTT
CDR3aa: CAISVTGADTGELFF

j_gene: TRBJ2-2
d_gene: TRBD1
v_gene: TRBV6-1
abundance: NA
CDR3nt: TGTGCCAGCAGTGGCACAGGGGCGGCGGACACCGGGGAGCTGTTTTTT
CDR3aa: CASSGTGAADTGELFF

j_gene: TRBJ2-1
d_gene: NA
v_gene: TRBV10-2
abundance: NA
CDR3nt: TGCGCCAGCAGTGAGTCGATAGGGGGGGCCGATGAGCAGTTCTTC
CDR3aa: CASSESIGGADEQFF

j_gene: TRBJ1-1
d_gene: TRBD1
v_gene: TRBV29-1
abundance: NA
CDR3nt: TGCAGCGTTCGGCAGGCAGGGGGCACTGAAGCTTTCTTT
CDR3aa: CSVRQAGGTEAFF

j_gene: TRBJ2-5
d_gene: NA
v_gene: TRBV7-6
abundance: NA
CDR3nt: TGTGCCAGCAGCCGGAGGGTCCTTGGAGAGACCCAGTACTTC
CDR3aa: CASSRRVLGETQYF

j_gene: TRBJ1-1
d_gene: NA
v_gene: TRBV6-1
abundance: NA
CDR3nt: TGCGCCAGCAGCTCTCCGGGATCCCATAACACTGAAGCTTTCTTT
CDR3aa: CASSSPGSHNTEAFF

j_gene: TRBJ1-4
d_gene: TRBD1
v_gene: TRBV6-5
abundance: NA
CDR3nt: TGTGCCAGCAGTTGGGGCAGGGGGAGGAGTGAAAAACTGTTTTTT
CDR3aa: CASSWGRGRSEKLFF

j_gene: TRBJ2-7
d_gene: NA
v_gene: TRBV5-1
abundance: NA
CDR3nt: TGCGCCAGCAGCTGGGGGACACGATTCTACGAGCAGTACTTC
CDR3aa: CASSWGTRFYEQYF

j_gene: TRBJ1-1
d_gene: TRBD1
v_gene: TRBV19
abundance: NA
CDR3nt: TGTGCCAGTAGCAACAGCCGGGACAGGTGGAACACTGAAGCTTTCTTT
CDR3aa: CASSNSRDRWNTEAFF

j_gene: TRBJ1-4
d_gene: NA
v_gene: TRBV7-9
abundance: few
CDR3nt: TGTGCCAGCAGTTCTCTAGGTAATGAAAAACTGTTTTTT
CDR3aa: CASSSLGNEKLFF

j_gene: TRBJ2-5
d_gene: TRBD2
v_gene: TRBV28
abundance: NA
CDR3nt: TGTGCCAGCAGTCCCGGACTAGCGGGGTCAGAGACCCAGTACTTC
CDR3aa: CASSPGLAGSETQYF

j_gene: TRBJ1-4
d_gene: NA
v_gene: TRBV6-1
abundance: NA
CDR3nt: TGTGCCAGCCATCTGGCGGGGCCTGATGAAAAACTGTTTTTT
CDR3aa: CASHLAGPDEKLFF

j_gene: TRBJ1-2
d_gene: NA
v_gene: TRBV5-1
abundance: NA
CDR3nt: TGCGCCAGCAACGTGGAGGGCAGGAGCTATGGCTACACCTTC
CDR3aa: CASNVEGRSYGYTF

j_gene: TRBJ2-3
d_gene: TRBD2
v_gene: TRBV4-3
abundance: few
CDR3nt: TGCGCCAGCAGCCAAGATCTAGCGGGGAGCACAGATACGCAGTATTTT
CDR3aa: CASSQDLAGSTDTQYF

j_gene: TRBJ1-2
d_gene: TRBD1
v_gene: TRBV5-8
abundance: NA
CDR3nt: TGTGCCAGCAGCGGAAACAGGGGGCGCGGGTATGGCTACACCTTC
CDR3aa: CASSGNRGRGYGYTF

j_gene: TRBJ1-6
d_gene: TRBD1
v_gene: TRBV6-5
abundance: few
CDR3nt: TGTGCCAGCAGCGGGACAGTCAATTCACCCCTCCACTTT
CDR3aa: CASSGTVNSPLHF

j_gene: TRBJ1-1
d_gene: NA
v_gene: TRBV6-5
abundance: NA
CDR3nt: TGTGCCAGCAGTTACTCCTTGTCTGAGGTCTCCACTGAAGCTTTCTTT
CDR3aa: CASSYSLSEVSTEAFF

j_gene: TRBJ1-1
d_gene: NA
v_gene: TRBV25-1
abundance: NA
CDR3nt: TGTGCCAGCAGTGGGACCCTTTCGGGGGACACTGAAGCTTTCTTT
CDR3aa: CASSGTLSGDTEAFF

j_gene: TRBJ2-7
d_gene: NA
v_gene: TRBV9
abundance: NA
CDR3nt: TGTGCCAGCAGCGTAACAGACAGTCCCTACGAGCAGTACTTC
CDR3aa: CASSVTDSPYEQYF

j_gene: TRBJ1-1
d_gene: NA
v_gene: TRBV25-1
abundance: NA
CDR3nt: TGTGCCAGCAGTTTCCAACAGGGTACTGAAGCTTTCTTT
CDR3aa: CASSFQQGTEAFF

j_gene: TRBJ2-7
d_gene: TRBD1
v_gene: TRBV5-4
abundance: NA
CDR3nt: TGTGCCAGCAGCTCGGGACAGGGGGCAGTGGACGAGCAGTACTTC
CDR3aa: CASSSGQGAVDEQYF

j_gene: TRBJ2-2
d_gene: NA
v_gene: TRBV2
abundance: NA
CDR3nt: TGTGCCAGCAGCCTGGGGAGCTTCACCGGGGAGCTGTTTTTT
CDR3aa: CASSLGSFTGELFF

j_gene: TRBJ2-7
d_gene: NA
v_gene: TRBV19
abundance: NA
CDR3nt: TGTGCCAGTAGTAAGAGGCAGGGTAACTACGAGCAGTACTTC
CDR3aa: CASSKRQGNYEQYF

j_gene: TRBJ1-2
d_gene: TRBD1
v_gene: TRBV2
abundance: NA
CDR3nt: TGTGCCAGCAGCCCCGGACAGGGGGCGAACTATGGCTACACCTTC
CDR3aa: CASSPGQGANYGYTF

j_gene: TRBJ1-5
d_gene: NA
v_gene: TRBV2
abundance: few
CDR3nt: TGTGCCAGCAGGAACGCGGGGGGTCTACAGCCCCAGCATTTT
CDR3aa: CASRNAGGLQPQHF

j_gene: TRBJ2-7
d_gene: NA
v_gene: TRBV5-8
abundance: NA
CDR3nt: TGTGCCAGCAAGCTACCAGGGTCATTCTCCTACGAGCAGTACTTC
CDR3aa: CASKLPGSFSYEQYF

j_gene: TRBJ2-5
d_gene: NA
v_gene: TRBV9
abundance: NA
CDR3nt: TGTGCCAGCAGCCCCCCCCAGGCCCAAGAGACCCAGTACTTC
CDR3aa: CASSPPQAQETQYF

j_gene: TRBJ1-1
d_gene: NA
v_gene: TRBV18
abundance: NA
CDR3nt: TGTGCCAGCTCAACCGTGTGGGGCGAGAACACTGAAGCTTTCTTT
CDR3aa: CASSTVWGENTEAFF

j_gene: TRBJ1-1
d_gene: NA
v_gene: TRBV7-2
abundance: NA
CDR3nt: TGTGCCAGCAGCTTAGCCACAGGGAGTGCGGCTTTCTTT
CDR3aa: CASSLATGSAAFF

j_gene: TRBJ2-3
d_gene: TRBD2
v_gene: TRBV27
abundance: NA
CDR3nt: TGTGCCAGCAGTGACCCCTTAGCGGGAGTAGGAGATACGCAGTATTTT
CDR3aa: CASSDPLAGVGDTQYF

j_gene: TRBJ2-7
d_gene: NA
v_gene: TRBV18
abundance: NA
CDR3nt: TGTGCCAGCTCACCGGCGACAAACACCTACGAGCAGTACTTC
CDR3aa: CASSPATNTYEQYF